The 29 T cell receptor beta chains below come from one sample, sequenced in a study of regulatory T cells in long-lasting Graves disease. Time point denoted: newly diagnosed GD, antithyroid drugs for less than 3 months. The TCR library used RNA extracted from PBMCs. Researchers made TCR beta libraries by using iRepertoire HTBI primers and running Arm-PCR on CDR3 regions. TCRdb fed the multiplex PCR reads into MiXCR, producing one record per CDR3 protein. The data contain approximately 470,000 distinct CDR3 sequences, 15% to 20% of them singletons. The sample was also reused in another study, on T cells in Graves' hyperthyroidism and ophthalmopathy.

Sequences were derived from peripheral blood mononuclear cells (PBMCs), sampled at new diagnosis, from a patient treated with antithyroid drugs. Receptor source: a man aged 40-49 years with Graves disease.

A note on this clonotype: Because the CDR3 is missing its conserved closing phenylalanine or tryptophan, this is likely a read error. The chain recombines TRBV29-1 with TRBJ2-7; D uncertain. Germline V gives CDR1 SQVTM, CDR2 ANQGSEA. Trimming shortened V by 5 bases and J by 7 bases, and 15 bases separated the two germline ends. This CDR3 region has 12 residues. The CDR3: CSVRKGPLEQYL. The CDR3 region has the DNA TGCAGCGTTAGAAAGGGCCCCTTGGAGCAGTACCTC.

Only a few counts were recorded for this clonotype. Here the CDR3 reads CAWSNGPQETQYF. CDR3 nucleotide sequence: TGTGCCTGGAGTAACGGACCTCAAGAGACCCAGTACTTC. V is TRBV30 and J is TRBJ2-5; D is uncertain. The CDR3 is made up of 13 amino acids. The germline V gene has CDR1 GTSNPN and CDR2 SVGIG (reference sequence). V dropped 2 bases and J dropped 2 bases, with 9 bases sitting between them.

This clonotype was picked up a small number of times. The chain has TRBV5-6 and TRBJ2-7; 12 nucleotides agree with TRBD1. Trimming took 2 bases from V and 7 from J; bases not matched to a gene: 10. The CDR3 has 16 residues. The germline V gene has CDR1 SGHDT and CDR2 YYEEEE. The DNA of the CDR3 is TGTGCCAGCAGCTTTGTTCCGGGACAGGGGGCGCGGGAGCAGTACTTC. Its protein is CASSFVPGQGAREQYF.

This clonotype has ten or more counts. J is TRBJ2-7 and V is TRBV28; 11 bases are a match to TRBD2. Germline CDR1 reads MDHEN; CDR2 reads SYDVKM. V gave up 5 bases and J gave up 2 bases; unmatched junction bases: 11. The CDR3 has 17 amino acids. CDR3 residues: CASSLRGGLAVTYEQYF. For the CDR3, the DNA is TGTGCCAGCAGTCTCCGTGGGGGACTAGCGGTCACCTACGAGCAGTACTTC.

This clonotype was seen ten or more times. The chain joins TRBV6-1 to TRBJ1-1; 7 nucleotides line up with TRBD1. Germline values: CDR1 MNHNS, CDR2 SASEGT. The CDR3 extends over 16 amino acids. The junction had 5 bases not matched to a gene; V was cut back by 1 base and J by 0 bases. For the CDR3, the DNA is TGTGCCAGCAGTGAAGGACAGGGTTACATGAACACTGAAGCTTTCTTT. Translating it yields CASSEGQGYMNTEAFF.

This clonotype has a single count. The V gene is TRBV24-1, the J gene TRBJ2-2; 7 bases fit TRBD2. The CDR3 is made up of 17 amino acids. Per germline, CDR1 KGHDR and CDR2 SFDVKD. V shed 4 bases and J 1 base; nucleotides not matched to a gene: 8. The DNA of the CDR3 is TGTGCCACCAGTGACTCTCCGGGACTAAAGAACACCGGGGAGCTGTTTTTT. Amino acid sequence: CATSDSPGLKNTGELFF.

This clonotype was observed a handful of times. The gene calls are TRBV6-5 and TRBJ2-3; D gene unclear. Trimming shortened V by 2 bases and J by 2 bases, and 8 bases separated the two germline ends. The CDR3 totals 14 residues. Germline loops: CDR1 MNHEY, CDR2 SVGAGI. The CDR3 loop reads CASSYRDNTDTQYF. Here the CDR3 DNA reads TGTGCCAGCAGTTACCGAGACAACACAGATACGCAGTATTTT.

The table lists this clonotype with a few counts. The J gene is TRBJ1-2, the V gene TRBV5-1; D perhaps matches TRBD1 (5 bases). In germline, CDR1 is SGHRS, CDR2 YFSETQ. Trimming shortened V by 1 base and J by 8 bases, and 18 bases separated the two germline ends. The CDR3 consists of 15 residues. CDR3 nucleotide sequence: TGCGCCAGCAGCTTGAGGGGAAACAACCTACTAGGCTACACCTTC. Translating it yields CASSLRGNNLLGYTF.

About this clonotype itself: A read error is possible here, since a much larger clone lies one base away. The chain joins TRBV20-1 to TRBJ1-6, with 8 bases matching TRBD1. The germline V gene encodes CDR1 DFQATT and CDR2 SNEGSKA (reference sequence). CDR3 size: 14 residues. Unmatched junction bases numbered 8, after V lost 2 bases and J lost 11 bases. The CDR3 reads CSARLTGDGPPLHF. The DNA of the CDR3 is TGCAGTGCTAGATTGACAGGGGACGGTCCACCCCTCCACTTT.

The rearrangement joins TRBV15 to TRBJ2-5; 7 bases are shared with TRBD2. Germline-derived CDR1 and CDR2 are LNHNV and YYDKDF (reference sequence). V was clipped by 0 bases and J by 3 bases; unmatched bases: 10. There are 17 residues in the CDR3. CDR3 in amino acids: CATSRDLRGRFEETQYF. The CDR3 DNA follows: TGTGCCACCAGCAGAGATCTTCGCGGGAGATTCGAAGAGACCCAGTACTTC.

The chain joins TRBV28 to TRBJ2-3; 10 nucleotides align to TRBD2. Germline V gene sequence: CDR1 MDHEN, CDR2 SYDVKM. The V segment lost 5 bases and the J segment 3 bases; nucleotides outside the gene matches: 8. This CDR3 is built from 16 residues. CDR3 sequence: CASSGSSGSRTDTQYF. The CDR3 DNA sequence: TGTGCCAGCAGTGGGTCTAGCGGGAGTCGGACAGATACGCAGTATTTT.

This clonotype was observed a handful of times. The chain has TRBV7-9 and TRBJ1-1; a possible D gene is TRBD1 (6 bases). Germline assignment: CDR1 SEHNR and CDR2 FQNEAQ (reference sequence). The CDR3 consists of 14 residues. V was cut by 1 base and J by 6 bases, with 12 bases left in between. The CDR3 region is CASSLDTGIAEAFF. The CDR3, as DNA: TGTGCCAGCAGCTTAGATACAGGGATAGCTGAAGCTTTCTTT.

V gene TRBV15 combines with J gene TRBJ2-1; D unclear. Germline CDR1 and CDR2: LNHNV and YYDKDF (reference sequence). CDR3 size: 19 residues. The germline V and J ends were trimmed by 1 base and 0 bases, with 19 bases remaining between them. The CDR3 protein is CATSRVMSQLASSYNEQFF. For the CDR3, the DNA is TGTGCCACCAGCAGAGTCATGTCACAACTCGCCTCCTCCTACAATGAGCAGTTCTTC.

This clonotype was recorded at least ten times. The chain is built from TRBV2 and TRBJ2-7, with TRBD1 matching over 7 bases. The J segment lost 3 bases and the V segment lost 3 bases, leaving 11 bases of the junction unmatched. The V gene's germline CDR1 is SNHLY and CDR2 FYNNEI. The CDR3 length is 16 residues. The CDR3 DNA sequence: TGTGCCAGCAGTGAGACGGCAGGGGGTTCTGGCTACGAGCAGTACTTC. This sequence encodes CASSETAGGSGYEQYF.

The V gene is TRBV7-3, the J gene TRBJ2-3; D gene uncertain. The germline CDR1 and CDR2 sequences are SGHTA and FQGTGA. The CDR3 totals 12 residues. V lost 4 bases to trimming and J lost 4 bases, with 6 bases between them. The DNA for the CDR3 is TGTGCCAGCAGCTCCTCCCCAGATACGCAGTATTTT. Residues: CASSSSPDTQYF.

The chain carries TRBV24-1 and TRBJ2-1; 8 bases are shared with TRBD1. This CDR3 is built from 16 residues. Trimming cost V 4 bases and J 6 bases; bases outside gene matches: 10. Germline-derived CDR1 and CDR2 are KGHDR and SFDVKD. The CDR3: CATSELGQGPANEQFF. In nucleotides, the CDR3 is TGTGCCACCAGTGAGCTTGGACAGGGTCCGGCCAATGAGCAGTTCTTC.

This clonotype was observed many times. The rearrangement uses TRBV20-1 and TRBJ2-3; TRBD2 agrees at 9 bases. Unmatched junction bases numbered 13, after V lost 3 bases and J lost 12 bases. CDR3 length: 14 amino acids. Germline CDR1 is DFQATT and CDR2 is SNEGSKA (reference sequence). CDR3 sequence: CSARGSGRPSAQYF. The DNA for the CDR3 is TGCAGTGCTAGGGGTAGCGGGAGACCCTCGGCACAGTATTTT.

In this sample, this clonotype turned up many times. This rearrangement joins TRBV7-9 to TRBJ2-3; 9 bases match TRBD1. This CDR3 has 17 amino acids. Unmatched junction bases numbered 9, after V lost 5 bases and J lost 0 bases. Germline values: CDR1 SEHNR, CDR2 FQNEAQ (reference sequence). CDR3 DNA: TGTGCCAGCAGCCCAGACAGGGGGGGACATAGCACAGATACGCAGTATTTT. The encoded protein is CASSPDRGGHSTDTQYF. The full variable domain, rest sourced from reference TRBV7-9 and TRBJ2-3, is DTGVSQNPRHKITKRGQNVTFRCDPISEHNRLYWYRQTLGQGPEFLTYFQNEAQLEKSRLLSDRFSAERPKGSFSTLEIQRTEQGDSAMYLCASSPDRGGHSTDTQYFGPGTRLTVL.

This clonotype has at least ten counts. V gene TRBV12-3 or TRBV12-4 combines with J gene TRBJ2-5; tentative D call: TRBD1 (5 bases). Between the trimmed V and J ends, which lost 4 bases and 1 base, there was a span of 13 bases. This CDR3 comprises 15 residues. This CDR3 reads CASSYSQGIQETQYF. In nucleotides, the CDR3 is TGTGCCAGCAGTTACTCGCAGGGTATCCAAGAGACCCAGTACTTC.

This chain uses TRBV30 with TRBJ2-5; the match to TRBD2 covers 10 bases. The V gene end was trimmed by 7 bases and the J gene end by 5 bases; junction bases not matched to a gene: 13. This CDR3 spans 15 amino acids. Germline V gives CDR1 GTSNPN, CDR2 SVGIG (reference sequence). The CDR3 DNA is TGTGCCTCGGAGTACGAGCGGGAGGGCCTCGAGACCCAGTACTTC. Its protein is CASEYEREGLETQYF.

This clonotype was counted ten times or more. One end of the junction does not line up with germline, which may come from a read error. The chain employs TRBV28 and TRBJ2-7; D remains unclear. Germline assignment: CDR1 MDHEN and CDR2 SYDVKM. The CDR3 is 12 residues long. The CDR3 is CASSLFSYEQYF. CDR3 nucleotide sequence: TGTGCCAGCAGCTTATTCAGCTACGAGCAGTACTTC.

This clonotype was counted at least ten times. CDR3 region: CAISLGLAGPRDEQYF. CDR3 in DNA: TGTGCCATCAGTTTGGGACTAGCGGGGCCCCGGGACGAGCAGTACTTC. The rearrangement uses TRBV10-3 and TRBJ2-7; 13 nucleotides agree with TRBD2. Germline CDR1 ENHRY, CDR2 SYGVKD. The CDR3 is made up of 16 amino acids. J gave up 5 bases and V 5 bases, and 9 bases lay outside the gene matches.

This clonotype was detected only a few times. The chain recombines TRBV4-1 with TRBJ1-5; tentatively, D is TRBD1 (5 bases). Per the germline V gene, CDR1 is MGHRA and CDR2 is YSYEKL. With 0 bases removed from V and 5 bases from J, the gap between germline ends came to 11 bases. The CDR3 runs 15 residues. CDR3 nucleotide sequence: TGCGCCAGCAGCCAAGATCTCAGGGATCATCAGCCCCAGCATTTT. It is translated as CASSQDLRDHQPQHF.

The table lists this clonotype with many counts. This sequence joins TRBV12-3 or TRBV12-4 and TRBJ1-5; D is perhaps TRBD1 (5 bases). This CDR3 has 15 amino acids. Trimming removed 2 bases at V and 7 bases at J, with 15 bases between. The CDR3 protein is CASSLMAGYIQPQHF. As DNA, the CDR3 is TGTGCCAGCAGTTTAATGGCAGGGTACATACAGCCCCAGCATTTT.

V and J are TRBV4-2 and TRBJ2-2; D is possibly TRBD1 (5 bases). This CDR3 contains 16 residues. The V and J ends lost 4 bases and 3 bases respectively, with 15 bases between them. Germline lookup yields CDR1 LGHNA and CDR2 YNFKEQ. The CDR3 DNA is TGTGCCAGCAGCCCCGCTCGGGTAGGGGACACCGGGGAGCTGTTTTTT. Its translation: CASSPARVGDTGELFF.

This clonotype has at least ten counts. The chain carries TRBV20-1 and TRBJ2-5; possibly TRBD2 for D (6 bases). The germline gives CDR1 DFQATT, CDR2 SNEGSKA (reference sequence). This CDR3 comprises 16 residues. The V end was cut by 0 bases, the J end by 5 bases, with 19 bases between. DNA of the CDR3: TGCAGTGCTAGAGATTTTTTGAGGGAGGAGCGGGAGACCCAGTACTTC. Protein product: CSARDFLREERETQYF.

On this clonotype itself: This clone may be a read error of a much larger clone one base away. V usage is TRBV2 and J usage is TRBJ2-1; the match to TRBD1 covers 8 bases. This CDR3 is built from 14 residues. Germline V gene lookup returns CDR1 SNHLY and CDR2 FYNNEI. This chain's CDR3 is CASREDRVYNDQFF. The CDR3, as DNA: TGTGCCAGCAGAGAGGACAGGGTGTACAATGATCAGTTCTTC.

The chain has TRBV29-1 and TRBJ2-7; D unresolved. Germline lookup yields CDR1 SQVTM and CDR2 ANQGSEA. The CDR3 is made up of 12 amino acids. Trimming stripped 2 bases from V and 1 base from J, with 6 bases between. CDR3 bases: TGCAGCGTTGAAAAGGCATCCTACGAGCAGTACTTC. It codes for CSVEKASYEQYF.

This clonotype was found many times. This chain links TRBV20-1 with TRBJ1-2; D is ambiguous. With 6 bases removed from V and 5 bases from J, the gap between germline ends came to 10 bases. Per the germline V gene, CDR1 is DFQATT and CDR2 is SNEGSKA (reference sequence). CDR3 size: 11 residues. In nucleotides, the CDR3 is TGCAGTGCGACCTTGACTTATGGCTACACCTTC. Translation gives CSATLTYGYTF.